The 10 T cell receptor beta chains given below trace back to one sample, sequenced in a study of CD8+CD57+ T cells in acquired aplastic anemia. The template used for profiling TCR beta VDJ and CDR3 was genomic DNA. TCRdb called the reads again in MiXCR, with one record for every CDR3 protein. The sample lists about 150,000 distinct CDR3 sequences, 40% to 65% occurring once. Patients included in sequencing had previously demonstrated CD8+CD57+ cell expansion by flow cytometry. Material for sequencing was sorted CD4+, CD8+, or CD8+CD57+ T cells (not recorded which) from PBMCs. The receptors were sampled from a human donor with aplastic anemia.

The rearrangement joins TRBV29-1 to TRBJ1-1, with TRBD1 identical over 7 bases. V lost 2 bases and J lost 7; bases outside the gene matches: 16. This CDR3 has 16 amino acids. Germline V CDR1 and CDR2: SQVTM, ANQGSEA. CDR3 sequence reads: CSVEPPTTGIRGEAFF. DNA for the CDR3: TGCAGCGTTGAACCCCCAACGACAGGGATCAGGGGTGAAGCTTTCTTT.

The CDR3 coding sequence is TGTGCCAGTAGTCCCGCAGGGAAGGGGCAAGAGACCCAGTACTTC. Protein sequence: CASSPAGKGQETQYF. This sequence joins TRBV19 and TRBJ2-5; perhaps TRBD1 as D (5 bases). This CDR3 has 15 residues. V dropped 5 bases and J dropped 2 bases, with 15 bases sitting between them. Looked up from germline, CDR1 is LNHDA and CDR2 is SQIVND (reference sequence).

The chain carries TRBV10-3 and TRBJ1-3; D ambiguous. V was cut by 8 bases and J by 0 bases, with 11 bases left in between. The CDR3 consists of 14 residues. Per the germline V gene, CDR1 is ENHRY and CDR2 is SYGVKD. Here the CDR3 reads CAIRGGASGNTIYF. In DNA form, the CDR3 reads TGTGCCATCCGAGGCGGTGCCTCTGGAAACACCATATATTTT.

The chain combines TRBV20-1 with TRBJ1-1; D ambiguous. V shed 6 bases and J shed 4 bases, with 21 bases lying between them. CDR1 and CDR2 (germline): DFQATT, SNEGSKA (reference sequence). The CDR3 length is 15 residues. The CDR3 DNA follows: TGCAGTGCGAGGTTAGGGCTAGGTGGGGTCACTGAAGCTTTCTTT. Translation: CSARLGLGGVTEAFF.

The chain joins TRBV29-1 to TRBJ2-3, with a possible D match to TRBD2 (6 bases). CDR3 size: 14 residues. V was pared by 0 bases and J by 9 bases, with 16 bases between. Germline CDR1 SQVTM, CDR2 ANQGSEA. The CDR3 nucleotides are TGCAGCGTTGAAGAGTCGGAGGGATGGGAAACGCAGTATTTT. This translates into CSVEESEGWETQYF.

The table lists this clonotype with many counts. The CDR3 sequence: CASSEAGGGAGTQYF. For the CDR3, the DNA is TGTGCCAGCAGTGAAGCGGGCGGGGGGGCCGGGACCCAGTACTTC. The gene calls are TRBV2 and TRBJ2-5, with 9 bases fitting TRBD2. Trimming removed 0 bases from V and 7 bases from J; junction bases left unmatched: 6. Per germline, CDR1 SNHLY and CDR2 FYNNEI. This CDR3 is built from 15 residues. Using reference TRBV2 and TRBJ2-5 for the parts outside the CDR3, the full variable domain is EPEVTQTPSHQVTQMGQEVILRCVPISNHLYFYWYRQILGQKVEFLVSFYNNEISEKSEIFDDQFSVERPDGSNFTLKIRSTKLEDSAMYFCASSEAGGGAGTQYFGPGTRLLVL.

This clonotype has just a few counts. This sequence may be a read error, since a much larger clone differs from it by one base. The V call is TRBV5-1, the J call TRBJ2-7; D not resolved. Germline-derived CDR1 and CDR2 are SGHRS and YFSETQ. The CDR3 length is 14 residues. The DNA for the CDR3 is TGCGCCAGCAGCTTGGATGGCAGTGTCTACGTGCAGTACTTC. Translating gives CASSLDGSVYVQYF.

Only one count was recorded for this clonotype. The chain recombines TRBV7-8 with TRBJ2-1; TRBD1 agrees at 11 bases. Germline CDR1 reads SGHVS; CDR2 reads FQNEAQ. The CDR3 is 16 residues long. The ends lost 4 bases at V and 7 bases at J; junction bases unmatched: 9. In DNA form, the CDR3 reads TGTGCCAGCAGCTCGGTCAGGACAGGGGGCCGGAATGAGCAGTTCTTC. Protein: CASSSVRTGGRNEQFF.

This sequence joins TRBV19 and TRBJ2-7; D is perhaps TRBD2 (6 bases). Trimming removed 5 bases from V and 2 bases from J, with 16 bases in between. CDR1 is LNHDA, CDR2 SQIVND, per germline (reference sequence). CDR3 length: 15 amino acids. In nucleotides, the CDR3 is TGTGCCAGTAGTGACTTAGCGGCTGGGACCTACGAGCAGTACTTC. This sequence encodes CASSDLAAGTYEQYF.

The sample holds many counts of this clonotype. The chain carries TRBV19 and TRBJ2-7; 13 nucleotides line up with TRBD2. The trim removed 4 bases at V and 7 bases at J, leaving 7 bases unmatched. The CDR3 loop spans 15 amino acids. Germline CDR1 reads LNHDA; CDR2 reads SQIVND (reference sequence). The CDR3: CASSSRTSGRTEQYF. DNA of the CDR3: TGTGCCAGTAGTAGCAGGACTAGCGGGAGAACTGAGCAGTACTTC.